This T cell receptor beta chain was identified in a study of T-cell memory formation after mild COVID-19. This clonotype was detected only a few times. TCRdb independently ran MiXCR on the 5' RACE reads; one entry per CDR3 protein. Of roughly 130,000 distinct CDR3 sequences detected, about a sixth appear once; the ten largest clones hold roughly 5.3%. V was pared by 2 bases and J by 0 bases, with 14 bases between. The germline gives CDR1 SGHRS, CDR2 YFSETQ. The CDR3 consists of 16 residues. The chain recombines TRBV5-1 with TRBJ2-5; unclear D gene. The source material was PBMCs or a T cell subset sorted from them (not recorded which). The sequence was collected from a man in his late teens or twenties who had mild COVID-19 (a few samples of this study predate the infection). Cell type and time point are not known. This CDR3 is CASSFVFTKYQETQYF. CDR3 nucleotide sequence: TGCGCCAGCAGCTTTGTATTCACTAAGTACCAAGAGACCCAGTACTTC.